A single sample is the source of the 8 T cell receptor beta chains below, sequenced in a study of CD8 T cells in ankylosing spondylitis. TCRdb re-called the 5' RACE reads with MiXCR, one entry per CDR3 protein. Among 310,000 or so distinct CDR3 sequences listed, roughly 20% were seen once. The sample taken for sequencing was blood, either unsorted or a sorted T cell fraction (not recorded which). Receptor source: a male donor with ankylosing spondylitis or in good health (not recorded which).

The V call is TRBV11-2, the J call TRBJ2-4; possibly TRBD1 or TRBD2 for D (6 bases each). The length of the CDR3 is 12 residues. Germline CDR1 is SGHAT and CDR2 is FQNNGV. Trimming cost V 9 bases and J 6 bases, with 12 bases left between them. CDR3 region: CASSEGGNIQYF. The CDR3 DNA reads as TGTGCCAGTAGCGAGGGGGGAAACATTCAGTACTTC.

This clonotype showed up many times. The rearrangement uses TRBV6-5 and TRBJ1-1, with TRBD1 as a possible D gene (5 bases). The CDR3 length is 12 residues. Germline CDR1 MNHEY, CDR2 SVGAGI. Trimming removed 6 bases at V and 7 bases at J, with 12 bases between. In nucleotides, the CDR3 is TGTGCCAGCAGCTTGGAGGGGCTTGAAGCTTTCTTT. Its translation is CASSLEGLEAFF.

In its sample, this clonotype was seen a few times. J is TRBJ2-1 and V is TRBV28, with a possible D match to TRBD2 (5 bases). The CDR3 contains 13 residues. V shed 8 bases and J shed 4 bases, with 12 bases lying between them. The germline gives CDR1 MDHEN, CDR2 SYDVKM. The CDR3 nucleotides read TGTGCCAGCCAACTCCGGGGTTACAATGAGCAGTTCTTC. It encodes CASQLRGYNEQFF.

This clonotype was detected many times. The CDR3 loop is CASSLSPGTAYGYTF. The CDR3 DNA reads as TGTGCCAGCAGTTTATCCCCAGGGACGGCCTATGGCTACACCTTC. The rearrangement joins TRBV27 to TRBJ1-2; possibly TRBD1 for D (5 bases). Per the germline V gene, CDR1 is MNHEY and CDR2 is SMNVEV (reference sequence). The V gene lost 0 bases and the J gene lost 4 bases, with 12 bases spanning the gap. This CDR3 has 15 amino acids.

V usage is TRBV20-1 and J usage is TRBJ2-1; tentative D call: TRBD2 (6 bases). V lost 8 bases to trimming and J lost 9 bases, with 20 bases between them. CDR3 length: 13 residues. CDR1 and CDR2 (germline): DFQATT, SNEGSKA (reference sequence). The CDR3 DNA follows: TGCAGTCAAAGCCGGATAGCGGAGCGTGAGCAGTTCTTC. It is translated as CSQSRIAEREQFF.

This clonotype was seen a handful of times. CDR3 residues: CSVEVSNYGYTF. The CDR3 nucleotides are TGCAGCGTTGAGGTTTCTAACTATGGCTACACCTTC. This sequence joins TRBV29-1 and TRBJ1-2; no reliable D call. The germline V gene encodes CDR1 SQVTM and CDR2 ANQGSEA. This CDR3 region has 12 residues. Trimming left V 3 bases short and J 0 bases short, with 5 bases between.

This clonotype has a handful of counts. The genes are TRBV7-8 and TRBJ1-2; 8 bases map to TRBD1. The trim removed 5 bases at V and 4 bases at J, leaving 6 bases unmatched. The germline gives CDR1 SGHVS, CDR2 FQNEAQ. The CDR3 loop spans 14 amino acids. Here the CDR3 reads CASSPGQGLYGYTF. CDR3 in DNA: TGTGCCAGCAGCCCAGGACAGGGTCTCTATGGCTACACCTTC.

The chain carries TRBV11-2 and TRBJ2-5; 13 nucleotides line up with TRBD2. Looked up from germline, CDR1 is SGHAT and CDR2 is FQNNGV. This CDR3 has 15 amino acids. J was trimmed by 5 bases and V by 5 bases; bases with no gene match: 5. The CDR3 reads CASSLGLAGRETQYF. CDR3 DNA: TGTGCCAGCAGCCTGGGACTAGCGGGAAGGGAGACCCAGTACTTC. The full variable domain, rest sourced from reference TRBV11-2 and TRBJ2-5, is EAGVAQSPRYKIIEKRQSVAFWCNPISGHATLYWYQQILGQGPKLLIQFQNNGVVDDSQLPKDRFSAERLKGVDSTLKIQPAKLEDSAVYLCASSLGLAGRETQYFGPGTRLLVL.